Each of the 10 T cell receptor beta chains below was sequenced from the same sample in a study of T cell clonotyping in hematopoietic cell transplantation. Clones were sequenced by immunoSEQ multiplex PCR, and TCRdb holds only the in-frame ones, with some missing. The data hold about 16,000 clones, with 70% to 75% observed a single time. Sequenced input: peripheral blood mononuclear cells. The receptor set was obtained from a woman aged 55-69 years in good health. Some clones in this sample may be carry-over from other donors' samples.

This sequence joins TRBV9 and TRBJ2-3; 9 nucleotides align to TRBD2. J lost 7 bases, V lost 2 bases, and 8 bases had no gene match. Germline lookup yields CDR1 SGDLS and CDR2 YYNGEE. CDR3 length equals 15 residues. CDR3 in DNA: TGTGCCAGCAGCGTCGAGGCGGGGGGGAGGTATACGCAGTATTTT. Protein sequence: CASSVEAGGRYTQYF. The variable domain in full, completed from reference TRBV9 and TRBJ2-3, reads DSGVTQTPKHLITATGQRVTLRCSPRSGDLSVYWYQQSLDQGLQFLIQYYNGEERAKGNILERFSAQQFPDLHSELNLSSLELGDSALYFCASSVEAGGRYTQYFGPGTRLTVL.

The rearrangement uses TRBV18 and TRBJ1-2; D not resolved. CDR3 length: 14 amino acids. Deletions cut 3 bases from V and 2 bases from J, with 10 bases between. The germline CDR1 and CDR2 sequences are KGHSH and LQKENI. CDR3 bases: TGTGCCAGCTCACCTTCGGTGCTGAACTATGGCTACACCTTC. It translates to CASSPSVLNYGYTF.

The chain links TRBV28 to TRBJ2-7; D not certain. V gave up 5 bases and J gave up 0 bases, with 11 bases separating them. Germline V lookup: CDR1 MDHEN, CDR2 SYDVKM. The CDR3 sequence is 14 residues long. CDR3 coding DNA: TGTGCCAGCAGTCCCGGCGGTGACTCCTACGAGCAGTACTTC. Its protein product is CASSPGGDSYEQYF.

The rearrangement links TRBV28 to TRBJ2-1; 11 bases match TRBD2. The CDR3 consists of 14 residues. V lost 10 bases, J lost 4 bases, and 6 bases stayed unmatched. In germline, CDR1 is MDHEN, CDR2 SYDVKM. This chain's CDR3 is CATETSGSYNEQFF. The CDR3 region has the DNA TGTGCCACGGAAACTAGCGGGAGTTACAATGAGCAGTTCTTC.

The chain combines TRBV7-2 with TRBJ2-2; no clear D. The germline V gene has CDR1 SGHTA and CDR2 FQGNSA. The CDR3 has 13 amino acids. Trimming removed 4 bases from V and 3 bases from J, with 6 bases in between. The DNA of the CDR3 is TGTGCCAGCAGCTCTGAATACACCGGGGAGCTGTTTTTT. It encodes CASSSEYTGELFF.

The chain is built from TRBV9 and TRBJ1-4; tentative D call: TRBD1 (6 bases). The CDR3 sequence is 14 residues long. Germline V lookup: CDR1 SGDLS, CDR2 YYNGEE. Trimming left V 0 bases short and J 7 bases short, with 10 bases between. This CDR3 reads CASSVAQGGEKLFF. The CDR3 nucleotides are TGTGCCAGCAGCGTAGCACAGGGCGGTGAAAAACTGTTTTTT.

The CDR3 protein is CAWSVTRGYNEQFF. The DNA for the CDR3 is TGTGCCTGGAGTGTGACTAGGGGGTACAATGAGCAGTTCTTC. The chain recombines TRBV30 with TRBJ2-1, with D tentatively TRBD1 or TRBD2 (6 bases each). V lost 0 bases and J lost 4, with 10 bases in between. Germline lookup yields CDR1 GTSNPN and CDR2 SVGIG (reference sequence). There are 14 residues in the CDR3. Full variable domain (outside the CDR3, taken from reference TRBV30 and TRBJ2-1): SQTIHQWPATLVQPVGSPLSLECTVEGTSNPNLYWYRQAAGRGLQLLFYSVGIGQISSEVPQNLSASRPQDRQFILSSKKLLLSDSGFYLCAWSVTRGYNEQFFGPGTRLTVL.

The chain recombines TRBV6-5 with TRBJ2-7; 10 nucleotides match TRBD1. Trimming cost V 5 bases and J 4 bases; bases outside gene matches: 5. CDR3 size: 14 residues. Germline V CDR1 and CDR2: MNHEY, SVGAGI. CDR3 DNA: TGTGCCAGCAGTAGCCGGGACAGGGGATACGAGCAGTACTTC. Protein: CASSSRDRGYEQYF.

The chain carries TRBV5-4 and TRBJ2-3; tentatively, D is TRBD2 (6 bases). The CDR3 has 14 residues. Trimming removed 4 bases from V and 1 base from J, with 10 bases in between. The germline CDR1 and CDR2 sequences are SGHNT and YYREEE (reference sequence). The CDR3 sequence: CASSLEGGTDTQYF. CDR3 bases: TGTGCCAGCAGCCTGGAGGGAGGCACAGATACGCAGTATTTT.

This rearrangement joins TRBV4-3 to TRBJ2-1, with TRBD2 identical over 8 bases. The trim removed 3 bases at V and 7 bases at J, leaving 11 bases unmatched. CDR3 length: 16 amino acids. Germline CDR1 is LGHNA and CDR2 is YSLEER. The chain's CDR3 is CASSQELAVYSNEQFF. The DNA of the CDR3 is TGCGCCAGCAGCCAGGAACTAGCGGTCTACTCGAATGAGCAGTTCTTC.